Included here is one T cell receptor (beta chain) sequence, with context. Antigen specificity is unknown. This sample was taken from a study of a mutant IDH1 vaccine in newly diagnosed glioma. Study at large: Previous treatment comprised radiotherapy, temozolomide, or both, mostly both.

Whole-study findings and limits: Vaccine-induced immune responses occurred in roughly 93% of patients.

This sample's time point: week 35, safety follow-up. Doses consisted of 300 ug of mutant IDH1 20-mer peptide each, paired with topical imiquimod. Donor tumors were new WHO grade 3 or 4 IDH1-mutant, ATRX-lost astrocytomas. This CDR3 comprises 11 residues. Trimming removed 6 bases at V and 1 base at J, with 3 bases between. Germline V gene lookup returns CDR1 MNHNY and CDR2 SVGAGI (reference sequence). The data were produced by immunoSEQ multiplex PCR, yet TCRdb's version contains in-frame clones alone and is incomplete. The sample carries nearly 55,000 clones, approximately 81% recorded once. The material was PBMCs, obtained from a glioma patient whose treatment included an IDH1 peptide vaccine. This clonotype originated in a woman aged 18-35 years with glioma. The chain combines TRBV6-6 with TRBJ1-1; no reliable D call. CDR3 region: CASSPNTEAFF. For the CDR3, the DNA is TGTGCCAGCAGCCCGAACACTGAAGCTTTCTTT.